What follows are 25 T cell receptor beta chains derived from one specimen sequenced in a study of T cells in Graves' hyperthyroidism and ophthalmopathy. The investigators amplified TCR beta CDR3 regions from RNA transcripts. First-round RT-PCR of the TCR CDR3 relied on the HTBI primer set. TCRdb analysed the multiplex PCR reads with MiXCR anew, one entry per CDR3 protein. This table holds 800,000 or so distinct CDR3 sequences, around 39% found once. Sequenced sample: blood. These receptor sequences come from a man younger than 30 with Graves' hyperthyroidism.

This clonotype has only a few counts. The J gene is TRBJ1-2, the V gene TRBV7-2; the D gene is possibly TRBD1 (5 bases). The CDR3 runs 14 residues. The V gene lost 5 bases and the J gene lost 8 bases, with 18 bases spanning the gap. The germline V gene encodes CDR1 SGHTA and CDR2 FQGNSA. CDR3 DNA: TGTGCCAGCAGCCAAGGGAGGTGGGACGACGGCTACACCTTC. This sequence encodes CASSQGRWDDGYTF.

This clonotype was picked up many times. The V gene is TRBV5-6, the J gene TRBJ2-7; 8 nucleotides match TRBD2. Germline V CDR1 and CDR2: SGHDT, YYEEEE. V shed 0 bases and J 3 bases; nucleotides not matched to a gene: 2. The CDR3 length is 14 residues. This chain's CDR3 is CASSLGTSLYEQYF. CDR3 coding DNA: TGTGCCAGCAGCTTGGGGACTAGCCTCTACGAGCAGTACTTC.

At least ten counts were recorded for this clonotype. The J gene is TRBJ1-2, the V gene TRBV9, with 9 bases lining up with TRBD1. The trim removed 2 bases at V and 8 bases at J, leaving 10 bases unmatched. Per germline, CDR1 SGDLS and CDR2 YYNGEE. This CDR3 spans 15 amino acids. The CDR3 sequence: CASSVSRDRVYGYTF. The CDR3 DNA sequence: TGTGCCAGCAGCGTGAGCCGGGACAGGGTGTACGGCTACACCTTC.

The rearrangement links TRBV11-2 to TRBJ2-5; 7 nucleotides align to TRBD1. With 8 bases clipped from V and 4 bases from J, the junction kept 13 bases outside the gene matches. The CDR3 sequence is 15 residues long. The germline V gene encodes CDR1 SGHAT and CDR2 FQNNGV. The CDR3 nucleotides are TGTGCCAGCGGACACAGGGGTGAGGTAGGAGAGACCCAGTACTTC. Translation: CASGHRGEVGETQYF. The variable domain in full, completed from reference TRBV11-2 and TRBJ2-5, reads EAGVAQSPRYKIIEKRQSVAFWCNPISGHATLYWYQQILGQGPKLLIQFQNNGVVDDSQLPKDRFSAERLKGVDSTLKIQPAKLEDSAVYLCASGHRGEVGETQYFGPGTRLLVL.

The chain couples TRBV13 to TRBJ1-2; D is unclear. Deletions cut 2 bases from V and 7 bases from J, with 11 bases between. The V gene's germline CDR1 is PRHDT and CDR2 FYEKMQ (reference sequence). The CDR3 sequence is 13 residues long. The CDR3 region is CASSLPEKSGYTF. The CDR3 region has the DNA TGTGCCAGCAGCTTACCAGAAAAGAGTGGCTACACCTTC.

The chain has TRBV7-3 and TRBJ2-7, with a tentative D call TRBD1 (5 bases). V shed 6 bases and J shed 7 bases, with 16 bases lying between them. CDR3 length: 13 amino acids. Germline V lookup: CDR1 SGHTA, CDR2 FQGTGA. The CDR3 DNA reads as TGTGCCAGCAGTTTATTACCAGGGATGGAGCAGTACTTC. Translation: CASSLLPGMEQYF. The variable domain in full, completed from reference TRBV7-3 and TRBJ2-7, reads GAGVSQTPSNKVTEKGKYVELRCDPISGHTALYWYRQSLGQGPEFLIYFQGTGAADDSGLPNDRFFAVRPEGSVSTLKIQRTERGDSAVYLCASSLLPGMEQYFGPGTRLTVT.

This clonotype was seen a handful of times. The gene calls are TRBV19 and TRBJ2-7, with D perhaps matching TRBD1 (5 bases). This CDR3 has 13 amino acids. The germline V and J ends were trimmed by 0 bases and 5 bases, with 8 bases remaining between them. CDR1 LNHDA and CDR2 SQIVND come from the germline V gene (reference sequence). CDR3 amino acids: CASSIEAGNEQYF. In DNA, the CDR3 is TGTGCCAGTAGTATAGAGGCAGGGAACGAGCAGTACTTC.

With regard to this clonotype: Since no conserved phenylalanine or tryptophan closes the CDR3, a read error is the likely cause. The DNA is left out, because the CDR3 cannot be placed on it with certainty; the CDR3 is given as TCRdb lists it. The chain employs TRBV20-1 and TRBJ1-4; TRBD1, the table's D call, was not compared with the DNA. CDR1 is DFQATT and CDR2 is SNEGSKA in the germline V gene (reference sequence). Including both end residues, the CDR3 is 8 amino acids long. The chain's CDR3 is CSANGPQR.

This clonotype has ten or more counts. This sequence joins TRBV15 and TRBJ1-4; D is possibly TRBD1 (6 bases). The CDR3 totals 13 residues. Germline CDR1 reads LNHNV; CDR2 reads YYDKDF (reference sequence). The V and J ends lost 8 bases and 10 bases respectively, with 17 bases between them. The CDR3 DNA reads TGTGCCACCGGAGGCAGGGGCGACGGAAAACTGTTTTTT. As protein: CATGGRGDGKLFF.

This clonotype was detected a few times. The CDR3 loop reads CSARALGQGATEAFF. As DNA, the CDR3 is TGCAGTGCTCGTGCGCTAGGGCAGGGGGCGACTGAAGCTTTCTTT. The V call is TRBV20-1, the J call TRBJ1-1; the match to TRBD1 covers 8 bases. The CDR3 is 15 amino acids. V lost 5 bases, J lost 5 bases, and 13 bases stayed unmatched. Germline lookup yields CDR1 DFQATT and CDR2 SNEGSKA (reference sequence).

This clonotype was seen repeatedly, ten times or more. J is TRBJ1-6 and V is TRBV7-2, with D tentatively TRBD1 (5 bases). CDR1 is SGHTA and CDR2 is FQGNSA in the germline V gene. Trimming took off 2 bases at V and 8 bases at J, with 22 bases between the two ends. This CDR3 has 18 residues. DNA of the CDR3: TGTGCCAGCAGCTTATCCCCGGGGCGGCAAATCGGGGATTCACCCCTCCACTTT. It codes for CASSLSPGRQIGDSPLHF.

The gene calls are TRBV14 and TRBJ2-2, with D uncertain. The V gene lost 2 bases and the J gene lost 3 bases, with 10 bases spanning the gap. The CDR3 covers 15 residues. Looked up from germline, CDR1 is SGHDN and CDR2 is FVKESK. The CDR3, as DNA: TGTGCCAGCAGCCAATTGGACGGATACACCGGGGAGCTGTTTTTT. Translated, it gives CASSQLDGYTGELFF.

This clonotype showed up just a few times. The rearrangement uses TRBV9 and TRBJ1-4; no clear D gene. Per the germline V gene, CDR1 is SGDLS and CDR2 is YYNGEE. Trimming shortened V by 4 bases and J by 4 bases, and 20 bases separated the two germline ends. There are 17 residues in the CDR3. CDR3 region: CASSPRRVPSGNEKLFF. The CDR3 DNA sequence: TGTGCCAGCAGCCCGCGGCGGGTTCCCTCGGGTAATGAAAAACTGTTTTTT.

The CDR3 reads CAMRQGGRNEQFF. The CDR3 bases are TGTGCCATGCGACAGGGAGGTCGCAATGAGCAGTTCTTC. The chain has TRBV10-3 and TRBJ2-7, with TRBD1 as a possible D gene (7 bases). The J call is uncertain, as TRBJ2-1 better fits the DNA end. CDR3 size: 13 residues. Germline CDR1 ENHRY, CDR2 SYGVKD.

This clonotype was picked up many times. The rearrangement links TRBV15 to TRBJ2-5; no reliable D call. V was clipped by 1 base and J by 4 bases, with 13 bases between them. Germline-derived CDR1 and CDR2 are LNHNV and YYDKDF (reference sequence). This CDR3 is built from 15 residues. The CDR3 here is CATSRARQGPETQYF. CDR3 coding DNA: TGTGCCACCAGCAGAGCTAGGCAAGGGCCAGAGACCCAGTACTTC.

The genes are TRBV29-1 and TRBJ1-2, with 7 positions matching TRBD1. V was pared by 5 bases and J by 4 bases, with 13 bases of the junction left unmatched. This CDR3 contains 15 residues. Germline V gene sequence: CDR1 SQVTM, CDR2 ANQGSEA. CDR3 sequence: CSVQFSGTEIYGYTF. DNA for the CDR3: TGCAGCGTTCAATTCTCCGGGACAGAAATCTATGGCTACACCTTC.

This clonotype showed up just a few times. The chain combines TRBV20-1 with TRBJ1-2; the match to TRBD1 covers 12 bases. The germline gives CDR1 DFQATT, CDR2 SNEGSKA (reference sequence). The CDR3 has 15 residues. Germline trimming cut 7 bases from V and 7 bases from J; bases unmatched to any gene: 13. The CDR3 loop is CSVLAAGTGGRGYTF. DNA of the CDR3: TGCAGTGTTTTAGCAGCCGGGACAGGGGGCCGTGGCTACACCTTC.

The chain couples TRBV12-3 or TRBV12-4 to TRBJ1-1; D is perhaps TRBD1 (5 bases). The germline V and J ends were trimmed by 2 bases and 1 base, with 11 bases remaining between them. The CDR3 runs to 15 residues. The DNA for the CDR3 is TGTGCCAGCAGTTTATCTCTTACAGGGAACACTGAAGCTTTCTTT. Amino acid sequence: CASSLSLTGNTEAFF.

As regards this clonotype: The junction differs from germline at one of its ends, possibly a read error. The V gene is TRBV15, the J gene TRBJ2-6; possibly TRBD1 for D (6 bases). The CDR3 length is 21 residues. Looked up from germline, CDR1 is LNHNV and CDR2 is YYDKDF (reference sequence). The CDR3 is CATSRDMTDSWVTSGANVLAF. CDR3 coding DNA: TGTGCCACCAGCAGAGATATGACGGACAGCTGGGTTACCTCTGGGGCCAACGTCCTGGCTTTC. The variable domain in full, completed from reference TRBV15 and TRBJ2-6, reads DAMVIQNPRYQVTQFGKPVTLSCSQTLNHNVMYWYQQKSSQAPKLLFHYYDKDFNNEADTPDNFQSRRPNTSFCFLDIRSPGLGDTAMYLCATSRDMTDSWVTSGANVLAFGAGSRLTVL.

This clonotype was picked up a small number of times. The chain links TRBV7-9 to TRBJ2-2, with D unclear. CDR1 is SEHNR, CDR2 FQNEAQ, per germline (reference sequence). The CDR3 length is 17 residues. Deletions cut 5 bases from V and 0 bases from J, with 16 bases between. CDR3 DNA: TGTGCCAGCAGCCACTTCGAAGACAAGCCGAACACCGGGGAGCTGTTTTTT. Translation gives CASSHFEDKPNTGELFF.

The V and J genes are TRBV10-3 and TRBJ2-7; D possibly uses TRBD1 or TRBD2 (5 bases each). The CDR3 is 15 residues long. Trimming cost V 4 bases and J 1 base, with 14 bases left between them. The germline gives CDR1 ENHRY, CDR2 SYGVKD. The CDR3 protein is CAISVPRGQSYEQYF. The CDR3 DNA sequence: TGTGCCATCAGTGTCCCGAGGGGCCAGTCCTACGAGCAGTACTTC.

DNA for the CDR3: TGTGCCAGCAGTTTCGCCAAAGGAAAACTGTTTTTT. It translates to CASSFAKGKLFF. This chain connects TRBV12-3 or TRBV12-4 to TRBJ1-4; D remains unclear. The CDR3 runs to 12 residues. V shed 3 bases and J shed 10 bases, with 9 bases lying between them.

As concerns this clonotype: This sequence may be a read error, since a much larger clone differs from it by one base. The rearrangement uses TRBV10-2 and TRBJ1-1, with 7 bases that match TRBD1. Germline lookup yields CDR1 WSHSY and CDR2 SAAADI. The CDR3 covers 15 residues. J lost 3 bases, V lost 8 bases, and 12 bases had no gene match. In DNA, the CDR3 is TGCGCCAGCGGTGGAGTCAGGGGGGTGGACACTGAAGCTTTCTTT. Translation: CASGGVRGVDTEAFF.

There are a few counts of this clonotype. At one end the junction does not follow the germline gene, possibly because of a read error. This chain connects TRBV10-3 to TRBJ2-7, with no clear D. The germline V gene encodes CDR1 ENHRY and CDR2 SYGVKD. This CDR3 spans 12 amino acids. The CDR3 bases are TGTGCCAGCAGTTACAACGGAGACGAGCAGTACTTC. This encodes CASSYNGDEQYF.

This clonotype was counted once. Given the absence of the conserved phenylalanine or tryptophan at the CDR3 end, a read error is likely. The DNA is left out, because the CDR3 cannot be placed on it with certainty; the CDR3 is given as TCRdb lists it. The V call is TRBV29-1, the J call TRBJ1-3; the table's D call, TRBD1, has no DNA check behind it. Looked up from germline, CDR1 is SQVTM and CDR2 is ANQGSEA. The CDR3 is made up of 10 amino acids, end residues included. CDR3 region: CSVGGGQGDT.